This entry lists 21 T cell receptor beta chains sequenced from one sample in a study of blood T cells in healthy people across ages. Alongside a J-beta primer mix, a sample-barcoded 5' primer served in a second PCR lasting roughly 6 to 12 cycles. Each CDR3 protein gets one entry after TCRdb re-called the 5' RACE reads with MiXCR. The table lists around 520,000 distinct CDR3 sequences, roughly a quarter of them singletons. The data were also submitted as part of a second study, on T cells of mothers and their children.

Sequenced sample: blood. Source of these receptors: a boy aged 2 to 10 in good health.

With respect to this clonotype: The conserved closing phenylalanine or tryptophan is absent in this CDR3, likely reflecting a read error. CDR3 coding DNA: TGCAGTGCTAGAGCTCAGGGGGGGCGCATAGCTAACTATGGCTACACCTCC. Translating it yields CSARAQGGRIANYGYTS. The genes are TRBV20-1 and TRBJ1-2; TRBD1 matches at 7 bases. Germline lookup yields CDR1 DFQATT and CDR2 SNEGSKA (reference sequence). This CDR3 region has 17 residues. V shed 1 base, J shed 0 bases, and the junction held 11 bases outside the gene matches.

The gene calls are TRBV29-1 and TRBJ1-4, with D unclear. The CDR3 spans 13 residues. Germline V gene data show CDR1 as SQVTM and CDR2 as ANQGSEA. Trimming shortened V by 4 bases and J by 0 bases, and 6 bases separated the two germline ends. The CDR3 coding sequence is TGCAGCGTTGGGAGAGCAACTAATGAAAAACTGTTTTTT. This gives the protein CSVGRATNEKLFF.

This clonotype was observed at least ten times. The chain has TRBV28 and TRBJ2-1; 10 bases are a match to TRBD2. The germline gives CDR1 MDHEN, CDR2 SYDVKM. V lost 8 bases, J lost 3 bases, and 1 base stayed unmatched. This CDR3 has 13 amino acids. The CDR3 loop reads CASGLADYNEQFF. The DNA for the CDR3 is TGTGCCAGCGGACTAGCGGACTACAATGAGCAGTTCTTC. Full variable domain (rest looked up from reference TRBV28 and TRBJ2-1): DVKVTQSSRYLVKRTGEKVFLECVQDMDHENMFWYRQDPGLGLRLIYFSYDVKMKEKGDIPEGYSVSREKKERFSLILESASTNQTSMYLCASGLADYNEQFFGPGTRLTVL.

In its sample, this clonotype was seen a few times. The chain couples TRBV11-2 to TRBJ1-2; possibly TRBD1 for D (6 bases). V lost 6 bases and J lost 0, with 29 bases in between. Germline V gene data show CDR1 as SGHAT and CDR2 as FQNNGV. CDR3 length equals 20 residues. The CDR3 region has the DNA TGTGCCAGCAGAACAATAAGGGGGAGCAGAGACCGTACAACTAACTATGGCTACACCTTC. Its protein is CASRTIRGSRDRTTNYGYTF.

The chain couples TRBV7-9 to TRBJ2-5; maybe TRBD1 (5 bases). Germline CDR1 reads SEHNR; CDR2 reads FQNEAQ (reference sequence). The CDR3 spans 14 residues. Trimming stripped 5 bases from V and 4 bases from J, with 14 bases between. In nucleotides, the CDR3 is TGTGCCAGCAGCCCTGGGGCCGGCGGAGAGACCCAGTACTTC. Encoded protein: CASSPGAGGETQYF.

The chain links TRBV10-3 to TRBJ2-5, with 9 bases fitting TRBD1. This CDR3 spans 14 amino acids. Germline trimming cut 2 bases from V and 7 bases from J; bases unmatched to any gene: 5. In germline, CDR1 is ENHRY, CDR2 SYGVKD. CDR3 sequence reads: CAISERDRERTQYF. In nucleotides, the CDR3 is TGTGCCATCAGTGAGCGGGACAGGGAACGGACCCAGTACTTC.

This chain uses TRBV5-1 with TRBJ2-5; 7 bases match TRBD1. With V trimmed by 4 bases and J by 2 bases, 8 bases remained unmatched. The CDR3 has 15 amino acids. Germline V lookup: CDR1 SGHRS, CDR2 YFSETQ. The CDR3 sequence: CASSETGLRQETQYF. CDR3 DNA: TGCGCCAGCAGCGAGACAGGGTTGCGGCAAGAGACCCAGTACTTC. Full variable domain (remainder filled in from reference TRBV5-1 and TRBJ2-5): KAGVTQTPRYLIKTRGQQVTLSCSPISGHRSVSWYQQTPGQGLQFLFEYFSETQRNKGNFPGRFSGRQFSNSRSEMNVSTLELGDSALYLCASSETGLRQETQYFGPGTRLLVL.

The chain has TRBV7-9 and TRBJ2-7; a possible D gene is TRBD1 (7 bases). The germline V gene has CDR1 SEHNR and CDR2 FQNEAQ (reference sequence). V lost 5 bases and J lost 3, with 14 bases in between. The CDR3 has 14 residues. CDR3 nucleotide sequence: TGTGCCAGCAGCGGAGGGACAGTGTACTACGAGCAGTACTTC. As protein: CASSGGTVYYEQYF.

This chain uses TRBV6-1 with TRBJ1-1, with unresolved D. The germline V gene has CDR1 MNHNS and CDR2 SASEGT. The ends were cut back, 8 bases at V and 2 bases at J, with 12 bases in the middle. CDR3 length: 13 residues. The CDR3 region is CASLIQVNTEAFF. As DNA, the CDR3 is TGTGCCAGCCTAATTCAGGTAAACACTGAAGCTTTCTTT.

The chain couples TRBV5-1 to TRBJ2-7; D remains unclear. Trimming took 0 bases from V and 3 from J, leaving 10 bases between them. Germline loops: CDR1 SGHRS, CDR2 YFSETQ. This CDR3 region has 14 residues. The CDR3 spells CASSLDPGFYEQYF. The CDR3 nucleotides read TGCGCCAGCAGCTTGGATCCAGGTTTCTACGAGCAGTACTTC.

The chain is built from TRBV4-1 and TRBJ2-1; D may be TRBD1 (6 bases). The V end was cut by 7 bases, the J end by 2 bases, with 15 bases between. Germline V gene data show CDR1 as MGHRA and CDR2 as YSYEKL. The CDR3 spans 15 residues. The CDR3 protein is CASTAMGAAYNEQFF. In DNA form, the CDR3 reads TGCGCCAGCACCGCGATGGGGGCTGCCTACAATGAGCAGTTCTTC.

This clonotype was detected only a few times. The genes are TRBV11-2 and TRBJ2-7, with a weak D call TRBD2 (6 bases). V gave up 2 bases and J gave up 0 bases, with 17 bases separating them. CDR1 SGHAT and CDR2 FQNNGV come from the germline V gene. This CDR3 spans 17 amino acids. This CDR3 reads CASSLPEVRGSSYEQYF. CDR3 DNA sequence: TGTGCCAGCAGCTTACCCGAGGTGCGGGGCAGCTCCTACGAGCAGTACTTC.

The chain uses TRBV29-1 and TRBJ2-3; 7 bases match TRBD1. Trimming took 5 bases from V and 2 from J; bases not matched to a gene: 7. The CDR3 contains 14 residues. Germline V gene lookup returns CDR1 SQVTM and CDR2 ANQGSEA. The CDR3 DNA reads TGCAGCGTTTCAGGGGGACAGTACACAGATACGCAGTATTTT. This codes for CSVSGGQYTDTQYF.

In DNA, the CDR3 is TGTGCCAAGAGGGAGGGGGCCAGCTCCTACAATGAGCAGTTCTTC. This translates into CAKREGASSYNEQFF. The gene calls are TRBV19 and TRBJ2-1; D is tentatively TRBD1 or TRBD2 (7 bases each). This CDR3 comprises 15 residues. V was cut by 10 bases and J by 0 bases, with 16 bases left in between. Germline CDR1 is LNHDA and CDR2 is SQIVND (reference sequence).

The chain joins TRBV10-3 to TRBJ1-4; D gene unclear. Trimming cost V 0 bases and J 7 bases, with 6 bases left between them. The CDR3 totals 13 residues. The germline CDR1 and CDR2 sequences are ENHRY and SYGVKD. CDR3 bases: TGTGCCATCAGTGAGTCGTTGCGTGAAAAACTGTTTTTT. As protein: CAISESLREKLFF.

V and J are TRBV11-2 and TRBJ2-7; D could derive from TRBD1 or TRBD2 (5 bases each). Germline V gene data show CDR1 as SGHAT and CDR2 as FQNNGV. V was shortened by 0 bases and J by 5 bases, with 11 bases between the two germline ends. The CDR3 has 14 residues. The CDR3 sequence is CASSLEGVLDEQYF. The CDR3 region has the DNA TGTGCCAGCAGCTTAGAGGGGGTTCTCGACGAGCAGTACTTC.

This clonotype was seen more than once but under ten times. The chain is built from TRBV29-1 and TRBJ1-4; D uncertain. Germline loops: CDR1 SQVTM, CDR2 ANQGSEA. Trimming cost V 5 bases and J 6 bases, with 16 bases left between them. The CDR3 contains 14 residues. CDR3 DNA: TGCAGCGTTAGGACCCCCCGGGGTGATGAAAAACTGTTTTTT. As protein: CSVRTPRGDEKLFF.

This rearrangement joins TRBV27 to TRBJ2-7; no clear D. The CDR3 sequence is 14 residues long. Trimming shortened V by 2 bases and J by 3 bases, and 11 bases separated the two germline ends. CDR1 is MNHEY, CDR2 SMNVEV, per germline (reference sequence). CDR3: CASSLSRTYYEQYF. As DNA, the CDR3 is TGTGCCAGCAGTTTAAGCAGGACCTACTACGAGCAGTACTTC.

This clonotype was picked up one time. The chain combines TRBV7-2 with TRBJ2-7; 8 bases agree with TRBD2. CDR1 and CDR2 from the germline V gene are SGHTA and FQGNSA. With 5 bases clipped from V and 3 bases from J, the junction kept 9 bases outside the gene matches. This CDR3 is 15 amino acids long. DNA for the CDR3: TGTGCCAGCAGCATAACTACTAGCGGCGACTACGAGCAGTACTTC. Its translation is CASSITTSGDYEQYF.

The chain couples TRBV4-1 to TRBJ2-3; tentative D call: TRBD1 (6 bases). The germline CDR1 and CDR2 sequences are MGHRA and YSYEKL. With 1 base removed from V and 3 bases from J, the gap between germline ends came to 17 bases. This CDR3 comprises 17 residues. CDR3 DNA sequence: TGCGCCAGCAGCCAAGTTCTCACAGGGACGGAGACAGATACGCAGTATTTT. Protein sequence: CASSQVLTGTETDTQYF.

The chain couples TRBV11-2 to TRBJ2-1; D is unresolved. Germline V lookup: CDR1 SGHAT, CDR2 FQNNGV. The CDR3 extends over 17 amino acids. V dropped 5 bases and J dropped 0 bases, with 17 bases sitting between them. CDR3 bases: TGTGCCAGCAGCAACCCGGGCTCTGTCAGCTCCTACAATGAGCAGTTCTTC. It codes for CASSNPGSVSSYNEQFF.